This passage covers 25 T cell receptor beta chains from one sample sequenced in a study of T cells in Graves' hyperthyroidism and ophthalmopathy. RNA transcripts yielded amplified TCR beta CDR3 regions. A first-round RT-PCR of the TCR CDR3 used the HTBI primer set. TCRdb reprocessed the multiplex PCR reads via MiXCR and lists one record per CDR3 protein. The sample lists some 650,000 distinct CDR3 sequences, 15% to 20% seen once, with about 3.5% in the top ten. The sequencing input was blood. Receptor source: a woman between 35 and 50 years old with Graves' ophthalmopathy.

This sequence joins TRBV3-1 and TRBJ1-2, with unresolved D. The CDR3 is made up of 15 amino acids. V was pared by 0 bases and J by 8 bases, with 16 bases between. Germline V gives CDR1 LGHDT, CDR2 YNNKEL (reference sequence). CDR3 bases: TGTGCCAGCAGCCAAGAGGGATTAGGTCATCAAGGCTACACCTTC. Translation: CASSQEGLGHQGYTF.

The gene calls are TRBV28 and TRBJ2-7, with D tentatively TRBD1 (5 bases). Germline CDR1 and CDR2: MDHEN and SYDVKM. The CDR3 covers 15 residues. Trimming took 5 bases from V and 2 from J, leaving 16 bases between them. The CDR3 is CASSQQADSAYEQYF. The CDR3 DNA sequence: TGTGCCAGCAGTCAGCAAGCCGACAGTGCCTACGAGCAGTACTTC.

V gene TRBV18 combines with J gene TRBJ1-3; TRBD1 is a possible D gene (5 bases). CDR1 and CDR2 (germline): KGHSH, LQKENI. Trimming left V 2 bases short and J 1 base short, with 12 bases between. This CDR3 region has 16 residues. The CDR3 protein is CASSPRGRSSGNTIYF. The CDR3 nucleotides read TGTGCCAGCTCACCAAGGGGCCGGAGTTCTGGAAACACCATATATTTT.

This clonotype occurred once. Just one base apart from a much larger clone, this may be a read error. The chain has TRBV5-1 and TRBJ2-1, with D maybe TRBD1 (6 bases). The DNA end is a closer match to TRBJ2-7, so the J assignment may be wrong. This CDR3 has 14 amino acids. Germline V gene lookup returns CDR1 SGHRS and CDR2 YFSETQ. The CDR3 sequence is CASSYGDTYNEQYF. The DNA for the CDR3 is TGCGCCAGCAGCTACGGGGACACCTACAATGAGCAGTACTTC.

This clonotype has a count of ten or more. The J gene is TRBJ2-1, the V gene TRBV2; D gene uncertain. This CDR3 comprises 14 residues. V shed 2 bases and J shed 3 bases, with 8 bases lying between them. Germline CDR1 reads SNHLY; CDR2 reads FYNNEI. CDR3 region: CASSESLSYNEQFF. The CDR3 DNA sequence: TGTGCCAGCAGTGAAAGCCTTAGCTACAATGAGCAGTTCTTC.

The chain combines TRBV20-1 with TRBJ2-7; D is tentatively TRBD1 or TRBD2 (5 bases each). CDR1 DFQATT and CDR2 SNEGSKA come from the germline V gene (reference sequence). The CDR3 has 14 residues. The V end was cut by 3 bases, the J end by 4 bases, with 16 bases between. CDR3 sequence: CSASLGDSVYEQYF. CDR3 coding DNA: TGCAGTGCTAGCCTGGGGGATTCCGTATACGAGCAGTACTTC.

The table lists this clonotype with many counts. J is TRBJ2-7 and V is TRBV6-1; 7 positions agree with TRBD2. The CDR3 sequence is 15 residues long. V was clipped by 4 bases and J by 0 bases; unmatched bases: 6. CDR1 and CDR2 from the germline V gene are MNHNS and SASEGT. CDR3: CASSGASGSSYEQYF. DNA for the CDR3: TGTGCCAGCAGTGGTGCTAGCGGTAGCTCCTACGAGCAGTACTTC.

This clonotype was counted many times. The rearrangement joins TRBV2 to TRBJ2-2, with D possibly being TRBD2 (5 bases). CDR3 length equals 15 residues. Germline CDR1 and CDR2: SNHLY and FYNNEI. V shed 4 bases and J shed 9 bases, with 18 bases lying between them. CDR3 coding DNA: TGTGCCAGCAGTGTTGCGGGTGGGTCTGGCCGGGAGCTGTTTTTT. This gives the protein CASSVAGGSGRELFF. Variable domain in full (rest from reference TRBV2 and TRBJ2-2): EPEVTQTPSHQVTQMGQEVILRCVPISNHLYFYWYRQILGQKVEFLVSFYNNEISEKSEIFDDQFSVERPDGSNFTLKIRSTKLEDSAMYFCASSVAGGSGRELFFGEGSRLTVL.

The sample holds many counts of this clonotype. The genes are TRBV30 and TRBJ2-1; D not certain. With 0 bases removed from V and 9 bases from J, the gap between germline ends came to 9 bases. Germline loops: CDR1 GTSNPN, CDR2 SVGIG (reference sequence). The CDR3 consists of 12 residues. The CDR3 loop reads CAWSVTSGEQFF. The DNA of the CDR3 is TGTGCCTGGAGTGTAACCTCGGGTGAGCAGTTCTTC.

This sequence joins TRBV9 and TRBJ1-1, with 7 bases matching TRBD1. The CDR3 extends over 13 amino acids. The J segment lost 5 bases and the V segment lost 6 bases, leaving 7 bases of the junction unmatched. The germline CDR1 and CDR2 sequences are SGDLS and YYNGEE. The CDR3 sequence: CASNAGGLTEAFF. CDR3 in DNA: TGTGCCAGCAACGCAGGGGGTTTGACTGAAGCTTTCTTT. Full variable domain (missing parts from reference TRBV9 and TRBJ1-1): DSGVTQTPKHLITATGQRVTLRCSPRSGDLSVYWYQQSLDQGLQFLIQYYNGEERAKGNILERFSAQQFPDLHSELNLSSLELGDSALYFCASNAGGLTEAFFGQGTRLTVV.

V is TRBV20-1 and J is TRBJ2-1; D call uncertain. The germline V gene has CDR1 DFQATT and CDR2 SNEGSKA (reference sequence). Trimming removed 3 bases from V and 9 bases from J, with 9 bases in between. The CDR3 consists of 11 residues. CDR3 region: CSARSAGEQFF. CDR3 sequence (DNA): TGCAGTGCTAGGTCCGCAGGTGAGCAGTTCTTC.

This clonotype was seen ten or more times. The chain recombines TRBV3-1 with TRBJ2-2; D gene ambiguous. Germline lookup yields CDR1 LGHDT and CDR2 YNNKEL (reference sequence). There are 13 residues in the CDR3. Trimming removed 5 bases at V and 4 bases at J, with 8 bases between. For the CDR3, the DNA is TGTGCCAGCAGCTTTTCAGCCACCGGGGAGCTGTTTTTT. Protein sequence: CASSFSATGELFF.

This clonotype was recorded at least ten times. The chain recombines TRBV18 with TRBJ2-5, with D perhaps given as TRBD1 or TRBD2 (6 bases each). Germline-derived CDR1 and CDR2 are KGHSH and LQKENI. V was clipped by 10 bases and J by 3 bases, with 18 bases between them. This CDR3 is built from 14 residues. CDR3 region: CATTLGASEETQYF. The CDR3 nucleotides read TGTGCCACAACCCTGGGGGCTAGCGAAGAGACCCAGTACTTC.

In its sample, this clonotype was seen a few times. The chain links TRBV4-1 to TRBJ2-6, with D maybe TRBD1 (6 bases). Trimming took 2 bases from V and 0 from J, leaving 11 bases between them. CDR3 length: 17 amino acids. Germline-derived CDR1 and CDR2 are MGHRA and YSYEKL. The CDR3 DNA follows: TGCGCCAGCAGCCAAACAGGGTATACCTCTGGGGCCAACGTCCTGACTTTC. As protein: CASSQTGYTSGANVLTF.

This clonotype appeared many times. The rearrangement links TRBV3-1 to TRBJ2-3; 7 bases match TRBD1. The germline CDR1 and CDR2 sequences are LGHDT and YNNKEL (reference sequence). This CDR3 has 12 amino acids. Losses at the gene ends were 8 bases for V and 9 bases for J; bases not matched to a gene: 8. The CDR3 bases are TGTGCCAGCGGCCGGGACAGACGAACGCAGTATTTT. Protein product: CASGRDRRTQYF.

The sample holds a few counts of this clonotype. The chain carries TRBV28 and TRBJ1-5; D gene ambiguous. Between the trimmed V and J ends, which lost 2 bases and 11 bases, there was a span of 16 bases. Per germline, CDR1 MDHEN and CDR2 SYDVKM. This CDR3 is built from 14 residues. CDR3 region: CASSLSPRVGAQHF. CDR3 DNA sequence: TGTGCCAGCAGTTTAAGCCCGCGGGTTGGAGCCCAGCATTTT. The whole variable domain, filled in from reference TRBV28 and TRBJ1-5, reads DVKVTQSSRYLVKRTGEKVFLECVQDMDHENMFWYRQDPGLGLRLIYFSYDVKMKEKGDIPEGYSVSREKKERFSLILESASTNQTSMYLCASSLSPRVGAQHFGDGTRLSIL.

The gene calls are TRBV2 and TRBJ2-6; no definite D call. With 7 bases removed from V and 0 bases from J, the gap between germline ends came to 10 bases. Germline V gene lookup returns CDR1 SNHLY and CDR2 FYNNEI. CDR3 size: 15 residues. The CDR3 sequence: CASTVLLSGANVLTF. In DNA form, the CDR3 reads TGTGCCAGCACGGTCCTCCTCTCTGGGGCCAACGTCCTGACTTTC.

This clonotype was counted between two and nine times. This chain joins TRBV20-1 and TRBJ1-2; 9 bases align to TRBD1. The V gene end was trimmed by 4 bases and the J gene end by 4 bases; junction bases not matched to a gene: 13. This CDR3 has 16 amino acids. Looked up from germline, CDR1 is DFQATT and CDR2 is SNEGSKA (reference sequence). DNA for the CDR3: TGCAGTGCTACCCACTGGGGACAGGGACTCCTCTATGGCTACACCTTC. Translation: CSATHWGQGLLYGYTF.

The CDR3 spells CASSQMGAGSFRTEAFF. The CDR3 bases are TGTGCCAGCAGTCAGATGGGGGCAGGGAGCTTTAGAACTGAAGCTTTCTTT. The chain links TRBV28 to TRBJ1-1, with a weak D call TRBD1 (6 bases). V lost 5 bases and J lost 5, with 24 bases in between. There are 17 residues in the CDR3. Germline assignment: CDR1 MDHEN and CDR2 SYDVKM. Supplemented by reference TRBV28 and TRBJ1-1, the full variable domain reads DVKVTQSSRYLVKRTGEKVFLECVQDMDHENMFWYRQDPGLGLRLIYFSYDVKMKEKGDIPEGYSVSREKKERFSLILESASTNQTSMYLCASSQMGAGSFRTEAFFGQGTRLTVV.

DNA of the CDR3: TGTGCCAGTAGTACCTGGACAGGGGGCAATGAGCAGTTCTTC. It codes for CASSTWTGGNEQFF. The gene calls are TRBV19 and TRBJ2-1, with TRBD1 matching over 10 bases. CDR1 and CDR2 from the germline V gene are LNHDA and SQIVND (reference sequence). The CDR3 extends over 14 amino acids. V lost 4 bases to trimming and J lost 6 bases; unmatched junction nucleotides: 3.

This clonotype was seen many times. The rearrangement links TRBV13 to TRBJ2-1, with no clear D. This CDR3 is 14 amino acids long. The germline gives CDR1 PRHDT, CDR2 FYEKMQ (reference sequence). With 0 bases removed from V and 2 bases from J, the gap between germline ends came to 5 bases. CDR3 loop: CASSLGETYNEQFF. CDR3 coding DNA: TGTGCCAGCAGCTTAGGCGAGACCTACAATGAGCAGTTCTTC.

The chain is built from TRBV7-3 and TRBJ2-1; D may be TRBD2 (6 bases). V was clipped by 2 bases and J by 10 bases, with 15 bases between them. The CDR3 extends over 14 amino acids. Germline assignment: CDR1 SGHTA and CDR2 FQGTGA. DNA for the CDR3: TGTGCCAGCAGCTTAGTCCACGGGAGCGACGAGCAGTTCTTC. Translation: CASSLVHGSDEQFF. The variable domain in full, completed from reference TRBV7-3 and TRBJ2-1, reads GAGVSQTPSNKVTEKGKYVELRCDPISGHTALYWYRQSLGQGPEFLIYFQGTGAADDSGLPNDRFFAVRPEGSVSTLKIQRTERGDSAVYLCASSLVHGSDEQFFGPGTRLTVL.

Of note for this clonotype: A much larger clone differs by one base, so this may be a read error. This sequence joins TRBV2 and TRBJ2-4, with 7 bases aligning to TRBD2. The V gene end was trimmed by 3 bases and the J gene end by 11 bases; junction bases not matched to a gene: 10. CDR3 length equals 14 residues. Germline CDR1 reads SNHLY; CDR2 reads FYNNEI. The CDR3 region has the DNA TGTGCCAGCAGTGAGGGGTCAGCGGGGCACGTTCAGTACTTC. This gives the protein CASSEGSAGHVQYF.

This clonotype was observed at least ten times. The gene calls are TRBV2 and TRBJ2-1, with 11 bases that match TRBD2. Trimming took 6 bases from V and 8 from J; bases not matched to a gene: 12. Germline CDR1 is SNHLY and CDR2 is FYNNEI. The length of the CDR3 is 16 residues. The CDR3 DNA follows: TGTGCCAGCAGACCCCAACTAGCGGGAGCGGTCTATGAGCAGTTCTTC. It is translated as CASRPQLAGAVYEQFF.

This clonotype occurred many times. The CDR3 sequence is CASSLDGQGNSQPQHF. The CDR3, as DNA: TGTGCCAGCAGCTTAGATGGACAGGGGAATAGTCAGCCCCAGCATTTT. The chain employs TRBV7-9 and TRBJ1-5; 9 positions agree with TRBD1. The J segment lost 6 bases and the V segment lost 1 base, leaving 7 bases of the junction unmatched. Germline CDR1 and CDR2: SEHNR and FQNEAQ (reference sequence). The CDR3 sequence is 16 residues long.